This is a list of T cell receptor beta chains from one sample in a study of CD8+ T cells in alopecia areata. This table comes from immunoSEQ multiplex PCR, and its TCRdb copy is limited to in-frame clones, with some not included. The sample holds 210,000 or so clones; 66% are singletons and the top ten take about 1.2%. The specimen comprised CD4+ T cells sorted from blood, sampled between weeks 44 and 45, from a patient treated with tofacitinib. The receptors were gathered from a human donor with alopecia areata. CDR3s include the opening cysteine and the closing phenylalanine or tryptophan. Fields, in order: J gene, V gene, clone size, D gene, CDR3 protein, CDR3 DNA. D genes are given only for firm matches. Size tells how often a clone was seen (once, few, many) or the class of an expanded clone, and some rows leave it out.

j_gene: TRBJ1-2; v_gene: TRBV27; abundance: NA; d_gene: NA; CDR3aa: CASTSFPGAGYTF; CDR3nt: TGTGCCAGCACCTCCTTTCCGGGTGCGGGCTACACCTTC
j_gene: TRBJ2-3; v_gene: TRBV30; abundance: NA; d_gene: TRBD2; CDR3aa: CAWSPQLAGGTQYF; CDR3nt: TGTGCCTGGAGTCCCCAACTAGCGGGGGGTACGCAGTATTTT
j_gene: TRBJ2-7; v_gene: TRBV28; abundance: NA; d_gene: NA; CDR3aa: CASSPSGGQPLYEQYF; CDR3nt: TGTGCCAGCAGTCCGAGTGGCGGACAGCCTCTATACGAGCAGTACTTC
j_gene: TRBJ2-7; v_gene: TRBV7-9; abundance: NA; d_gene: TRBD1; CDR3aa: CASSHGQANEQYF; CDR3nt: TGTGCCAGCAGCCACGGACAGGCTAACGAGCAGTACTTC
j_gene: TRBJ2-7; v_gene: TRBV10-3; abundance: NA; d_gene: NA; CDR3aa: CAISEGISYEQYF; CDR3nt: TGTGCCATCAGTGAGGGGATTTCCTACGAGCAGTACTTC
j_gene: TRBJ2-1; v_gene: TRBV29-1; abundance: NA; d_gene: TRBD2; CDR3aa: CSALSGESNNEQFF; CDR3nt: TGCAGCGCCCTTAGCGGGGAGTCAAACAATGAGCAGTTCTTC
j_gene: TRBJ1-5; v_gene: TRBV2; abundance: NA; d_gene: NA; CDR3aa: CASNGQHSNQPQHF; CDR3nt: TGTGCCAGCAACGGCCAGCATAGCAATCAGCCCCAGCATTTT
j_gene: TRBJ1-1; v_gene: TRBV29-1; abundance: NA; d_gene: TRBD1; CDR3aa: CSASNPGQGSNTEAFF; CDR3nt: TGCAGCGCCTCCAACCCGGGACAGGGATCGAACACTGAAGCTTTCTTT
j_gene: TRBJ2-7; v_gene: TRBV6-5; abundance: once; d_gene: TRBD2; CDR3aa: CASTDGGAAQYF; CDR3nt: TGTGCCAGCACCGACGGGGGGGCAGCGCAGTACTTC
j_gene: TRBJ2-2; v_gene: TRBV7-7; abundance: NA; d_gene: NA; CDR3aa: CASSPTSTGELFF; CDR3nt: TGTGCCAGCAGCCCAACATCTACCGGGGAGCTGTTTTTT
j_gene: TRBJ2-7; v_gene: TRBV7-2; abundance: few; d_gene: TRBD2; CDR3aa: CATKEGLAGPYEQYF; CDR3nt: TGTGCCACTAAAGAAGGACTAGCGGGGCCCTACGAGCAGTACTTC
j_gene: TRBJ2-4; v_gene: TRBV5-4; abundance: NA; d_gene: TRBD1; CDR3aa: CASSQEQGKNIQYF; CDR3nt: TGTGCCAGCAGCCAAGAACAGGGGAAAAACATTCAGTACTTC
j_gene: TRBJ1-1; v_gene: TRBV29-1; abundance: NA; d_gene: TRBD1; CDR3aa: CSAGPGQANTEAFF; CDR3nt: TGCAGCGCAGGCCCGGGACAGGCAAACACTGAAGCTTTCTTT
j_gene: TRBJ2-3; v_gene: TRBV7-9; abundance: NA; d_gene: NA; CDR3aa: CASSFGTGGPDTQYF; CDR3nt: TGTGCCAGCAGCTTCGGGACGGGGGGCCCAGATACGCAGTATTTT
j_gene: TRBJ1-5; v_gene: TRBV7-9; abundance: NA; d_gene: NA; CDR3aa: CASSRGSNQPQHF; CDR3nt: TGTGCCAGCAGCCGAGGTAGCAATCAGCCCCAGCATTTT
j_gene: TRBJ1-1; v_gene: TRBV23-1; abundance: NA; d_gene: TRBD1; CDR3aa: CASTPQRGRGAFF; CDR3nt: TGCGCCAGCACCCCTCAGAGGGGGCGAGGAGCTTTCTTT
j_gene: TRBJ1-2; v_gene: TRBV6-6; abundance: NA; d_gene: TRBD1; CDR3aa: CASSYDRGYYGYTF; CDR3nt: TGTGCCAGCAGTTACGACAGGGGTTACTATGGCTACACCTTC
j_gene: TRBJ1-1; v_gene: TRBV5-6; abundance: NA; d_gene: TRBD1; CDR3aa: CASSSPSDRRATEAFF; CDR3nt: TGTGCCAGCAGCTCACCATCGGACAGGCGGGCAACTGAAGCTTTCTTT
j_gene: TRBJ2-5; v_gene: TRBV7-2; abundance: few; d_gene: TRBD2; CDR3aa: CASSSGLVETQYF; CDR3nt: TGTGCCAGCAGCTCCGGACTAGTTGAGACCCAGTACTTC
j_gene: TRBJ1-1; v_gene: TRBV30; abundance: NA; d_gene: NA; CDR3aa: CAWSWGDSPEAFF; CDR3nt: TGTGCCTGGAGTTGGGGTGACAGTCCTGAAGCTTTCTTT
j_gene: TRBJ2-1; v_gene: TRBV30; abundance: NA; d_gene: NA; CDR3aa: CAHAGRRGEQFF; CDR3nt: TGTGCCCACGCGGGACGGAGGGGTGAGCAGTTCTTC
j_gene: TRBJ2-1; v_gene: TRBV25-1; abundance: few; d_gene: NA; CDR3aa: CASTRSAGSSYNEQFF; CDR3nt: TGTGCCAGCACCCGGTCAGCTGGTAGCTCCTACAATGAGCAGTTCTTC
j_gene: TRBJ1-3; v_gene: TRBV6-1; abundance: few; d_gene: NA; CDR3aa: CAAWGDSGNTIYF; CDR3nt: TGTGCCGCATGGGGGGACTCTGGAAACACCATATATTTT
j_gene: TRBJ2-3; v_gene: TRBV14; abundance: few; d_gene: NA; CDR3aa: CASSQDLLTDTQYF; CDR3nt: TGTGCCAGCAGCCAAGATCTCCTCACAGATACGCAGTATTTT
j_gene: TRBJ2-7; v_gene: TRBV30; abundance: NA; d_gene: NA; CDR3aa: CAWSEGYEQYF; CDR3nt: TGTGCCTGGAGCGAGGGGTACGAGCAGTACTTC
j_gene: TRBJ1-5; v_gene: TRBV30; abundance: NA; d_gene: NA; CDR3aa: CAWSAGVMRGNQPQHF; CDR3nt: TGTGCCTGGAGTGCAGGGGTAATGCGTGGCAATCAGCCCCAGCATTTT
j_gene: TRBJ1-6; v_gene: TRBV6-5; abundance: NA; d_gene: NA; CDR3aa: CASSSRDPRSSPLHF; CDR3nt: TGTGCCAGCAGTTCACGGGATCCTCGTAGTTCACCCCTCCACTTT
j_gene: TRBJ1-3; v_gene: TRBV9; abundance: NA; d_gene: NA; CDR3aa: CASSVALEGHGNTIYF; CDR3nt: TGTGCCAGCAGCGTAGCTCTTGAAGGGCATGGAAACACCATATATTTT
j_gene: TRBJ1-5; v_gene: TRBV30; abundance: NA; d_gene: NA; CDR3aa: CAFSRTASNQPQHF; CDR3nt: TGTGCCTTCTCTCGGACAGCCAGCAATCAGCCCCAGCATTTT
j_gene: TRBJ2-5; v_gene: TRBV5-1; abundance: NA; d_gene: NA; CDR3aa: CASSQQETQYF; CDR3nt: TGCGCCAGCAGCCAACAAGAGACCCAGTACTTC
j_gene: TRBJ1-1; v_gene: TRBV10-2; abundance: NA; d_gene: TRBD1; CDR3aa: CASTLTGGWTEAFF; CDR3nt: TGCGCCAGCACTTTGACAGGGGGTTGGACTGAAGCTTTCTTT